The 32 T cell receptor beta chains reported below all come from one sample, sequenced in a study of blood T cell repertoires in COVID-19. The table came from immunoSEQ multiplex PCR; TCRdb's copy has only in-frame clones and leaves some out. The data contain about 73,000 clones, 89% of them seen just once; the ten biggest clones take up approximately 8.9%. Material for sequencing was peripheral blood. The receptors here all came from a man at least 80 years old with acute or convalescent COVID-19.

The rearrangement joins TRBV29-1 to TRBJ2-3; TRBD2 is a possible D gene (5 bases). Trimming took off 8 bases at V and 8 bases at J, with 20 bases between the two ends. This CDR3 is built from 13 residues. Germline CDR1 reads SQVTM; CDR2 reads ANQGSEA. The chain's CDR3 is CSYWTAGSGTQYF. CDR3 in DNA: TGCAGCTACTGGACCGCAGGCAGCGGTACGCAGTATTTT.

CDR3 loop: CASRRSVDYGYTF. The CDR3 nucleotides read TGTGCCAGCAGACGGTCGGTGGACTATGGCTACACCTTC. V is TRBV6-5 and J is TRBJ1-2; no clear D. V was shortened by 6 bases and J by 3 bases, with 11 bases between the two germline ends. The CDR3 totals 13 residues. CDR1 MNHEY and CDR2 SVGAGI come from the germline V gene.

The chain joins TRBV2 to TRBJ2-3, with D perhaps matching TRBD2 (5 bases). The germline gives CDR1 SNHLY, CDR2 FYNNEI. The length of the CDR3 is 14 residues. The ends were cut back, 6 bases at V and 0 bases at J, with 10 bases in the middle. The CDR3 DNA is TGTGCCAGCAGCGGCAGGACTAGCACAGATACGCAGTATTTT. Translated: CASSGRTSTDTQYF.

This sequence joins TRBV28 and TRBJ1-1; TRBD1 agrees at 7 bases. The germline gives CDR1 MDHEN, CDR2 SYDVKM. The CDR3 is made up of 14 amino acids. The V gene end was trimmed by 7 bases and the J gene end by 0 bases; junction bases not matched to a gene: 5. CDR3 sequence reads: CASTLDRMNTEAFF. As DNA, the CDR3 is TGTGCCAGCACCCTGGACAGGATGAACACTGAAGCTTTCTTT. Full variable domain (outside the CDR3, taken from reference TRBV28 and TRBJ1-1): DVKVTQSSRYLVKRTGEKVFLECVQDMDHENMFWYRQDPGLGLRLIYFSYDVKMKEKGDIPEGYSVSREKKERFSLILESASTNQTSMYLCASTLDRMNTEAFFGQGTRLTVV.

This sequence joins TRBV5-1 and TRBJ2-7, with 7 bases matching TRBD2. Germline V gene data show CDR1 as SGHRS and CDR2 as YFSETQ. The V segment lost 4 bases and the J segment 5 bases; nucleotides outside the gene matches: 6. CDR3 length equals 13 residues. The CDR3 region has the DNA TGCGCCAGCAGCGGGCGGGAGATCAACGAGCAGTACTTC. It yields the protein CASSGREINEQYF.

The chain carries TRBV24-1 and TRBJ2-3; the match to TRBD1 covers 7 bases. This CDR3 region has 15 residues. Trimming cost V 3 bases and J 1 base; bases outside gene matches: 3. Germline V gene data show CDR1 as KGHDR and CDR2 as SFDVKD. The CDR3 DNA is TGTGCCACCAGTGATCCCGGGACAGGCACAGATACGCAGTATTTT. Residues: CATSDPGTGTDTQYF.

CDR3 sequence: CASSPLPGNQETQYF. DNA for the CDR3: TGTGCCAGCAGCCCGTTACCAGGGAATCAAGAGACCCAGTACTTC. The genes are TRBV7-2 and TRBJ2-5, with D maybe TRBD1 (5 bases). The V end lost 5 bases, the J end lost 2 bases, and 15 bases lay between the germline ends. CDR1 is SGHTA, CDR2 FQGNSA, per germline. The CDR3 sequence is 15 residues long.

This clone was counted a few times. The chain joins TRBV5-1 to TRBJ1-4; tentatively, D is TRBD1 (6 bases). The CDR3 totals 15 residues. Germline V gene data show CDR1 as SGHRS and CDR2 as YFSETQ. Trimming shortened V by 2 bases and J by 4 bases, and 12 bases separated the two germline ends. The CDR3 bases are TGCGCCAGCAGCTTAGACAGGAACCTTAATGAAAAACTGTTTTTT. This encodes CASSLDRNLNEKLFF.

The chain recombines TRBV5-1 with TRBJ2-1; possibly TRBD1 for D (6 bases). V shed 4 bases and J shed 7 bases, with 15 bases lying between them. The length of the CDR3 is 14 residues. Per germline, CDR1 SGHRS and CDR2 YFSETQ. In DNA form, the CDR3 reads TGCGCCAGCAGCCCGACGGGGACAAGAAATGAGCAGTTCTTC. Translating it yields CASSPTGTRNEQFF.

V usage is TRBV2 and J usage is TRBJ2-5; perhaps TRBD1 as D (6 bases). Germline V gene data show CDR1 as SNHLY and CDR2 as FYNNEI. V lost 8 bases and J lost 4, with 17 bases in between. The CDR3 sequence is 14 residues long. This CDR3 reads CASARLQGRETQYF. The CDR3 DNA reads TGTGCCAGCGCGAGGTTACAGGGACGAGAGACCCAGTACTTC.

This clone occurred once. V usage is TRBV5-1 and J usage is TRBJ1-6; 10 bases agree with TRBD1. The CDR3 spans 16 residues. V lost 0 bases, J lost 10 bases, and 7 bases stayed unmatched. Germline V gene sequence: CDR1 SGHRS, CDR2 YFSETQ. The CDR3 nucleotides are TGCGCCAGCAGCTTGGGCCCCGGGACAGGGGACTCACCCCTCCACTTT. The encoded protein is CASSLGPGTGDSPLHF.

The chain's CDR3 is CASSLQTGRGTEAFF. As DNA, the CDR3 is TGTGCCAGCAGTTTGCAGACAGGCAGGGGCACTGAAGCTTTCTTT. The gene calls are TRBV6-2 or TRBV6-3 and TRBJ1-1; tentatively, D is TRBD1 (6 bases). V lost 4 bases to trimming and J lost 4 bases, with 16 bases between them. Germline V lookup: CDR1 MNHEY, CDR2 SVGEGT. This CDR3 contains 15 residues.

The chain has TRBV27 and TRBJ1-1; D not resolved. The CDR3 is 13 amino acids. Germline V gene data show CDR1 as MNHEY and CDR2 as SMNVEV (reference sequence). Between the trimmed V and J ends, which lost 5 bases and 5 bases, there was a span of 12 bases. The CDR3 nucleotides read TGTGCCAGCAGTGCCATTCCAGGAACTGAAGCTTTCTTT. Residues: CASSAIPGTEAFF.

The chain uses TRBV21-1 and TRBJ1-1; TRBD1 was called by the table and not checked on the DNA. TRBV21-1 is a pseudogene locus. The CDR3 contains 17 residues. The CDR3 DNA sequence: TGTGCCAGCAGCGTTCCTGGACAGGGGGTTAGGGGCACTGAAGCTTTCTTT. Encoded protein: CASSVPGQGVRGTEAFF.

The chain joins TRBV12-5 to TRBJ2-5, with TRBD2 matching 10 bases. V was clipped by 7 bases and J by 5 bases; unmatched bases: 10. Germline CDR1 LGHNT, CDR2 FRNRAP. This CDR3 has 15 residues. In nucleotides, the CDR3 is TGTGCTAGTGTGAGGCTAGCGGGAGCAGGGGAGACCCAGTACTTC. Translating gives CASVRLAGAGETQYF.

CDR3 sequence (DNA): TGCGCCAGCAGCCCCCAGGGGGTCTCGACCCAGACCCAGTACTTC. As protein: CASSPQGVSTQTQYF. V gene TRBV4-1 combines with J gene TRBJ2-5; 7 bases are a match to TRBD1. The germline gives CDR1 MGHRA, CDR2 YSYEKL. CDR3 length: 15 amino acids. The V segment lost 4 bases and the J segment 6 bases; nucleotides outside the gene matches: 11.

The chain couples TRBV6-5 to TRBJ2-7, with 7 bases lining up with TRBD2. The CDR3 runs to 16 residues. The germline gives CDR1 MNHEY, CDR2 SVGAGI. Germline trimming cut 0 bases from V and 2 bases from J; bases unmatched to any gene: 7. The chain's CDR3 is CASSYSRTGGPYEQYF. The CDR3 bases are TGTGCCAGCAGTTACTCGAGGACGGGAGGCCCCTACGAGCAGTACTTC.

The genes are TRBV2 and TRBJ2-5; a possible D gene is TRBD1 (7 bases). The CDR3 is made up of 14 amino acids. CDR1 and CDR2 from the germline V gene are SNHLY and FYNNEI. Trimming pared 6 bases from V and 2 bases from J, leaving 13 bases between. CDR3 DNA sequence: TGTGCCAGCAGAGTCCAGGGGGGTCAAGAGACCCAGTACTTC. It yields the protein CASRVQGGQETQYF.

The chain uses TRBV25-1 and TRBJ2-2, with a weak D call TRBD2 (5 bases). This CDR3 spans 15 amino acids. Germline V gene sequence: CDR1 MGHDK, CDR2 SYGVNS. V was cut by 2 bases and J by 4 bases, with 11 bases left in between. The chain's CDR3 is CASSERARATGELFF. The CDR3 DNA is TGTGCCAGCAGTGAACGGGCGAGGGCCACCGGGGAGCTGTTTTTT.

The V and J genes are TRBV3-1 (or the pseudogene TRBV3-2) and TRBJ1-2; perhaps TRBD1 as D (6 bases). V lost 6 bases and J lost 3, with 11 bases in between. The CDR3 contains 13 residues. Per germline, CDR1 LGHDT and CDR2 YNNKEL (reference sequence). The CDR3 sequence is CASSRDNYYGYTF. The CDR3 DNA sequence: TGTGCCAGCAGTCGGGACAACTACTATGGCTACACCTTC.

The count of this clone is one. V and J are TRBV24-1 and TRBJ1-2; weak D call: TRBD1 (6 bases). The germline CDR1 and CDR2 sequences are KGHDR and SFDVKD. The CDR3 is made up of 14 amino acids. With 2 bases removed from V and 2 bases from J, the gap between germline ends came to 8 bases. The CDR3 region has the DNA TGTGCCACCAGTGATTCGGGGGGCAACTATGGCTACACCTTC. This sequence encodes CATSDSGGNYGYTF.

The chain links TRBV19 to TRBJ1-5; 7 positions match TRBD1. The trim removed 5 bases at V and 4 bases at J, leaving 8 bases unmatched. Germline-derived CDR1 and CDR2 are LNHDA and SQIVND (reference sequence). The CDR3 has 15 amino acids. Here the CDR3 DNA reads TGTGCCAGTAGTCAGACAGGGCCGACTAATCAGCCCCAGCATTTT. Its translation is CASSQTGPTNQPQHF.

This clone was detected only a few times. For the CDR3, the DNA is TGCGCCAGCAGCTGGGAGGACACCATATATTTT. It specifies CASSWEDTIYF. V is TRBV5-1 and J is TRBJ1-3; D is undetermined. The CDR3 runs to 11 residues. The V end was cut by 3 bases, the J end by 8 bases, with 6 bases between. Looked up from germline, CDR1 is SGHRS and CDR2 is YFSETQ.

The chain uses TRBV18 and TRBJ2-7; TRBD1 might be the D (6 bases). The CDR3 covers 15 residues. Germline V gene sequence: CDR1 KGHSH, CDR2 LQKENI. Trimming removed 5 bases from V and 0 bases from J, with 14 bases in between. CDR3 nucleotides: TGTGCCAGCTCAAGCGCCGGGACACCCTCCTACGAGCAGTACTTC. Its translation: CASSSAGTPSYEQYF.

The chain uses TRBV5-1 and TRBJ2-1; TRBD1 is a possible D gene (6 bases). Germline-derived CDR1 and CDR2 are SGHRS and YFSETQ. The CDR3 is 16 amino acids. V was trimmed by 4 bases and J by 0 bases, leaving 14 bases between them. The CDR3 loop is CASSRQGSSSYNEQFF. The DNA of the CDR3 is TGCGCCAGCAGCCGTCAGGGGTCGAGCTCCTACAATGAGCAGTTCTTC.

This chain uses TRBV19 with TRBJ2-3; 7 bases fit TRBD1. Losses at the gene ends were 5 bases for V and 4 bases for J; bases not matched to a gene: 3. The CDR3 has 13 residues. CDR1 is LNHDA, CDR2 SQIVND, per germline (reference sequence). This CDR3 is CASSVQGADTQYF. CDR3 nucleotide sequence: TGTGCCAGTAGTGTCCAGGGGGCAGATACGCAGTATTTT.

V and J are TRBV12-5 and TRBJ2-7, with 12 nucleotides matching TRBD2. J lost 7 bases, V lost 1 base, and 5 bases had no gene match. Germline lookup yields CDR1 LGHNT and CDR2 FRNRAP. This CDR3 is built from 15 residues. The CDR3 DNA reads as TGTGCTAGTGGTTTGGGACTAGCGGGAGTTTATGAGCAGTACTTC. It translates to CASGLGLAGVYEQYF.

The CDR3 bases are TGTGCCAGCAGTAGGCAGGACTCTAGCAATCAGCCCCAGCATTTT. It specifies CASSRQDSSNQPQHF. The rearrangement links TRBV2 to TRBJ1-5, with no clear D. There are 15 residues in the CDR3. With 5 bases removed from V and 0 bases from J, the gap between germline ends came to 11 bases. Germline V gene lookup returns CDR1 SNHLY and CDR2 FYNNEI.

The chain has TRBV5-6 and TRBJ2-5; TRBD2 matches 10 bases. Looked up from germline, CDR1 is SGHDT and CDR2 is YYEEEE. This CDR3 is built from 18 residues. The V segment lost 1 base and the J segment 4 bases; nucleotides outside the gene matches: 13. Here the CDR3 DNA reads TGTGCCAGCAGCTTGAGTATGATAGCGGGAGGCCGGGGAGAGACCCAGTACTTC. Encoded protein: CASSLSMIAGGRGETQYF.

The rearrangement links TRBV5-5 to TRBJ2-1, with TRBD2 identical over 10 bases. The CDR3 is 15 amino acids. CDR1 and CDR2 (germline): SGHKS, YYEKEE (reference sequence). The V and J ends lost 4 bases and 4 bases, in that order; junction bases with no gene match: 5. Written as DNA, the CDR3 is TGTGCCAGCAGCCCAACTAGCGGGGAATACAATGAGCAGTTCTTC. It yields the protein CASSPTSGEYNEQFF.

V and J are TRBV6-6 and TRBJ1-6, with 11 bases aligning to TRBD1. Trimming at V came to 6 bases and at J to 9 bases, leaving 4 bases not matched to a gene. The V gene's germline CDR1 is MNHNY and CDR2 SVGAGI (reference sequence). The CDR3 runs 14 residues. The CDR3 reads CASSSGQGGSPLHF. The CDR3 DNA reads as TGTGCCAGCAGCTCGGGACAGGGGGGTTCACCCCTCCACTTT.

This clone was recorded once. The chain links TRBV5-8 to TRBJ2-7; D is uncertain. V was clipped by 3 bases and J by 6 bases, with 19 bases between them. The length of the CDR3 is 15 residues. The germline V gene encodes CDR1 SGHTS and CDR2 YDEGEE. CDR3 sequence reads: CASSSSGPVLGEQYF. The CDR3 coding sequence is TGTGCCAGCAGCTCCTCGGGTCCTGTCCTCGGCGAGCAGTACTTC.